This T cell receptor beta chain was identified in a study of blood T cell repertoires in COVID-19. This clone was seen once. Method: immunoSEQ multiplex PCR; TCRdb's copy keeps in-frame clones and lacks some. The data hold some 320,000 clones, with roughly nine tenths observed a single time. Germline V gives CDR1 KGHSH, CDR2 LQKENI. CDR3 length: 13 residues. The junction had 7 bases not matched to a gene; V was cut back by 6 bases and J by 6 bases. V usage is TRBV18 and J usage is TRBJ1-2, with 7 bases identical to TRBD1. The sequence came from a woman aged 25-40 years who had been exposed to COVID-19. What was sequenced was PBMCs or T cells enriched from blood (not recorded which). CDR3 residues: CASSTDRADGYTF. The CDR3 DNA reads as TGTGCCAGCTCTACCGACAGGGCCGATGGCTACACCTTC.